One and the same sample provided the 21 T cell receptor beta chains below, sequenced in a study of T cells after yellow fever vaccination. TCRdb redid the calling of the 5' RACE reads with MiXCR, one entry per CDR3 protein. The sample has 150,000 to 200,000 distinct CDR3 sequences, roughly 11% seen once. The sequenced sample was CD8+ T cells sorted from PBMCs, obtained 15 days after the yellow fever booster vaccination. The origin of the receptors is a man aged 18 to 30 who received the YFV17D yellow fever vaccine.

This clonotype was detected a few times. This chain joins TRBV4-1 and TRBJ2-7; D is ambiguous. V lost 2 bases, J lost 3 bases, and 14 bases lay in between. The length of the CDR3 is 15 residues. Germline lookup yields CDR1 MGHRA and CDR2 YSYEKL. CDR3 region: CASSQRVVGFYEQYF. The CDR3 nucleotides read TGCGCCAGCAGCCAACGAGTAGTTGGCTTCTACGAGCAGTACTTC.

The chain has TRBV6-1 and TRBJ1-2; D uncertain. Germline V CDR1 and CDR2: MNHNS, SASEGT. Trimming removed 4 bases at V and 8 bases at J, with 17 bases between. The CDR3 consists of 14 residues. As DNA, the CDR3 is TGTGCCAGCAGTGTTGGCAGGACCCAACGGGGCTACACCTTC. This translates into CASSVGRTQRGYTF.

The table lists this clonotype with a few counts. The chain is built from TRBV4-3 and TRBJ1-1, with D maybe TRBD1 (5 bases). CDR3 length: 16 residues. Germline-derived CDR1 and CDR2 are LGHNA and YSLEER. Trimming stripped 0 bases from V and 2 bases from J, with 13 bases between. The CDR3 reads CASSQDRSGRNTEAFF. The CDR3 nucleotides read TGCGCCAGCAGCCAAGATCGTTCAGGGAGAAACACTGAAGCTTTCTTT.

This clonotype was observed a few times. The J gene is TRBJ2-7, the V gene TRBV6-2 or TRBV6-3; D ambiguous. Trimming took off 5 bases at V and 3 bases at J, with 11 bases between the two ends. The CDR3 is 13 amino acids. The V gene's germline CDR1 is MNHEY and CDR2 SVGEGT. In nucleotides, the CDR3 is TGTGCCAGCAGTCAAAAACCCCTCTACGAGCAGTACGTC. It yields the protein CASSQKPLYEQYV.

This clonotype has more than one count but fewer than ten. CDR3 in amino acids: CASSTGQGLFPLHF. The CDR3 DNA reads TGTGCCAGCAGCACGGGACAGGGGTTGTTCCCCCTCCACTTT. V gene TRBV5-4 combines with J gene TRBJ1-6; 10 bases are shared with TRBD1. The CDR3 has 14 amino acids. The V and J ends lost 4 bases and 13 bases, in that order; junction bases with no gene match: 8. Germline CDR1 is SGHNT and CDR2 is YYREEE (reference sequence). Full variable domain (outside the CDR3, taken from reference TRBV5-4 and TRBJ1-6): ETGVTQSPTHLIKTRGQQVTLRCSSQSGHNTVSWYQQALGQGPQFIFQYYREEENGRGNFPPRFSGLQFPNYSSELNVNALELDDSALYLCASSTGQGLFPLHFGNGTRLTVT.

At least ten counts were recorded for this clonotype. The J gene is TRBJ2-1, the V gene TRBV11-2; 11 bases line up with TRBD2. The CDR3 runs 13 residues. Germline V CDR1 and CDR2: SGHAT, FQNNGV. With 5 bases clipped from V and 12 bases from J, the junction kept 6 bases outside the gene matches. As DNA, the CDR3 is TGTGCCAGCAGCCCAACTAGCGGGGGACCGCAGTTCTTC. Translating it yields CASSPTSGGPQFF. The full variable domain, in which reference TRBV11-2 and TRBJ2-1 provide the parts outside the CDR3, is EAGVAQSPRYKIIEKRQSVAFWCNPISGHATLYWYQQILGQGPKLLIQFQNNGVVDDSQLPKDRFSAERLKGVDSTLKIQPAKLEDSAVYLCASSPTSGGPQFFGPGTRLTVL.

This clonotype was seen a few times. The genes are TRBV28 and TRBJ2-1; 7 bases agree with TRBD1. This CDR3 is built from 13 residues. CDR1 MDHEN and CDR2 SYDVKM come from the germline V gene. V gave up 6 bases and J gave up 5 bases; unmatched junction bases: 4. CDR3 protein: CASRTTGNNEQFF. DNA for the CDR3: TGTGCCAGCAGAACGACAGGGAACAATGAGCAGTTCTTC.

This clonotype occurred a few times. The gene calls are TRBV20-1 and TRBJ2-5; D gene uncertain. V was cut by 0 bases and J by 1 base, with 9 bases left in between. This CDR3 is built from 14 residues. The germline gives CDR1 DFQATT, CDR2 SNEGSKA (reference sequence). The CDR3 here is CSARDGRPQETQYF. For the CDR3, the DNA is TGCAGTGCTAGAGACGGCAGGCCCCAAGAGACCCAGTACTTC.

The chain couples TRBV9 to TRBJ1-5; no definite D call. The CDR3 is made up of 14 amino acids. Germline assignment: CDR1 SGDLS and CDR2 YYNGEE. The V and J ends lost 3 bases and 1 base respectively, with 8 bases between them. The CDR3 loop reads CASSDGRSNQPQHF. CDR3 nucleotide sequence: TGTGCCAGCAGCGACGGACGGAGCAATCAGCCCCAGCATTTT.

J is TRBJ2-7 and V is TRBV5-1; D tentatively fits TRBD1 or TRBD2 (5 bases each). CDR1 SGHRS and CDR2 YFSETQ come from the germline V gene. The CDR3 is 12 residues long. Deletions cut 2 bases from V and 6 bases from J, with 9 bases between. CDR3 nucleotides: TGCGCCAGCAGCTTTCGGGGCTCCGAGCAGTACTTC. It yields the protein CASSFRGSEQYF. Combining the CDR3 with reference TRBV5-1 and TRBJ2-7 gives the whole variable domain KAGVTQTPRYLIKTRGQQVTLSCSPISGHRSVSWYQQTPGQGLQFLFEYFSETQRNKGNFPGRFSGRQFSNSRSEMNVSTLELGDSALYLCASSFRGSEQYFGPGTRLTVT.

This clonotype was seen a few times. The chain joins TRBV5-6 to TRBJ1-5; maybe TRBD1 (6 bases). The CDR3 contains 16 residues. Germline CDR1 reads SGHDT; CDR2 reads YYEEEE. Between the trimmed V and J ends, which lost 0 bases and 5 bases, there was a span of 15 bases. CDR3 protein: CASSLGGGGADQPQHF. CDR3 coding DNA: TGTGCCAGCAGCTTGGGAGGGGGGGGCGCTGATCAGCCCCAGCATTTT.

This clonotype showed up just a few times. The rearrangement links TRBV9 to TRBJ2-7, with 7 bases fitting TRBD1. V was pared by 0 bases and J by 3 bases, with 6 bases of the junction left unmatched. The length of the CDR3 is 15 residues. Germline values: CDR1 SGDLS, CDR2 YYNGEE. This CDR3 reads CASSVEGQSNYEQYF. CDR3 DNA sequence: TGTGCCAGCAGCGTAGAGGGACAGTCGAACTACGAGCAGTACTTC.

The V gene is TRBV12-3 or TRBV12-4, the J gene TRBJ2-3; D unclear. The length of the CDR3 is 12 residues. V was pared by 3 bases and J by 4 bases, with 5 bases between. The CDR3 DNA reads as TGTGCCAGCAGTTTCATTTCAGATACGCAGTATTTT. As protein: CASSFISDTQYF.

The gene calls are TRBV7-9 and TRBJ2-1; 7 nucleotides align to TRBD1. Trimming at V came to 3 bases and at J to 5 bases, leaving 7 bases not matched to a gene. CDR3 length equals 15 residues. The germline CDR1 and CDR2 sequences are SEHNR and FQNEAQ (reference sequence). The CDR3 DNA reads TGTGCCAGCAGCTTCCCGACAGGGCCCAACAATGAGCAGTTCTTC. As protein: CASSFPTGPNNEQFF.

This chain joins TRBV6-5 and TRBJ2-3; D is uncertain. This CDR3 has 10 residues. Trimming pared 2 bases from V and 8 bases from J, leaving 2 bases between. The germline V gene has CDR1 MNHEY and CDR2 SVGAGI. DNA of the CDR3: TGTGCCAGCAGTTACCGTACGCAGTATTTT. Its protein product is CASSYRTQYF.

This clonotype was seen a few times. The genes are TRBV5-6 and TRBJ1-2; unclear D gene. Germline CDR1 SGHDT, CDR2 YYEEEE. The V and J ends lost 4 bases and 0 bases respectively, with 19 bases between them. The CDR3 contains 17 residues. The CDR3: CASSRREVRVTNYGYTF. DNA of the CDR3: TGTGCCAGCAGCCGCCGTGAGGTGCGGGTTACTAACTATGGCTACACCTTC.

This clonotype has just a few counts. This sequence joins TRBV3-1 and TRBJ1-3, with D tentatively TRBD1 (5 bases). The CDR3 is made up of 16 amino acids. Per germline, CDR1 LGHDT and CDR2 YNNKEL (reference sequence). Trimming cost V 0 bases and J 0 bases, with 9 bases left between them. The DNA for the CDR3 is TGTGCCAGCAGCCAAGAAGGGGTCATCTCTGGAAACACCATATATTTT. Encoded protein: CASSQEGVISGNTIYF.

This clonotype was counted a few times. The chain recombines TRBV27 with TRBJ2-7; possibly TRBD1 for D (6 bases). V dropped 6 bases and J dropped 3 bases, with 15 bases sitting between them. Germline lookup yields CDR1 MNHEY and CDR2 SMNVEV (reference sequence). The CDR3 is 14 residues long. CDR3: CASSPNRVRYEQYV. DNA of the CDR3: TGTGCCAGCAGCCCAAACAGGGTCCGCTACGAGCAGTACGTC.

The chain carries TRBV9 and TRBJ1-6; D gene ambiguous. The germline CDR1 and CDR2 sequences are SGDLS and YYNGEE. The CDR3 runs to 17 residues. V was trimmed by 0 bases and J by 7 bases, leaving 17 bases between them. The CDR3 DNA is TGTGCCAGCAGCGTAGAACAGATTGCCTATGACAATTCACCCCTCCACTTT. Translated: CASSVEQIAYDNSPLHF.

The chain employs TRBV6-5 and TRBJ2-7, with D perhaps matching TRBD1 or TRBD2 (6 bases each). CDR3 size: 15 residues. Trimming stripped 2 bases from V and 3 bases from J, with 14 bases between. CDR1 is MNHEY, CDR2 SVGAGI, per germline. The CDR3 sequence is CASSYQGTPDYEQYF. CDR3 bases: TGTGCCAGCAGTTACCAGGGGACTCCCGACTACGAGCAGTACTTC.

The chain combines TRBV4-1 with TRBJ1-1; the D is unclear. CDR3 size: 12 residues. The V end was cut by 3 bases, the J end by 4 bases, with 6 bases between. Germline CDR1 MGHRA, CDR2 YSYEKL. CDR3 residues: CASSHDLTEAFF. The CDR3 DNA follows: TGCGCCAGCAGCCACGATCTCACTGAAGCTTTCTTT.